Below, one T cell receptor beta chain is given with its context. TCRdb's table, derived via immunoSEQ multiplex PCR, lists solely in-frame clones and lacks some. Of 250,000 to 300,000 clones in the sample, over 75% were seen once. With 0 bases removed from V and 0 bases from J, the gap between germline ends came to 9 bases. The CDR3 is made up of 16 amino acids. The germline CDR1 and CDR2 sequences are KGHSH and LQKENI. This sample is part of a study of blood T cell repertoires in COVID-19. The sample consisted of peripheral blood. The chain employs TRBV18 and TRBJ1-5; a possible D gene is TRBD1 (5 bases). This TCR was sampled from a woman aged 60-75 years with acute or convalescent COVID-19. The CDR3 nucleotides read TGTGCCAGCTCACCACCCCCAGGGAATAGCAATCAGCCCCAGCATTTT. Its translation is CASSPPPGNSNQPQHF.